This T cell receptor beta chain was recovered during a study of long-term antiretroviral therapy in people with HIV. Broader study findings: The range of CDR3 lengths in HIV repertoires proved narrower than that found in controls.

The CDR3 runs to 13 residues. Trimming took 4 bases from V and 6 from J, leaving 12 bases between them. The germline gives CDR1 SGHNT, CDR2 YENEEA. The libraries were made with immunoSEQ v3.0 at survey level. TCRdb's table, derived via immunoSEQ multiplex PCR, lists solely in-frame clones and lacks some. The sample lists some 29,000 clones, about 93% occurring once. Comment on this clone: The antigen remains undetermined.

This chain connects TRBV11-3 to TRBJ1-1; D may be TRBD1 (5 bases). This material consisted of unsorted PBMCs, taken 6.2 years after starting antiretroviral therapy. The TCR was taken from a man in his forties or fifties with HIV. The CDR3 sequence is CASSSYGASEAFF. The CDR3 DNA sequence: TGTGCCAGCAGCTCATACGGGGCCTCTGAAGCTTTCTTT. Together with reference TRBV11-3 and TRBJ1-1, the CDR3 gives the full variable domain: EAGVVQSPRYKIIEKKQPVAFWCNPISGHNTLYWYLQNLGQGPELLIRYENEEAVDDSQLPKDRFSAERLKGVDSTLKIQPAELGDSAVYLCASSSYGASEAFFGQGTRLTVV.